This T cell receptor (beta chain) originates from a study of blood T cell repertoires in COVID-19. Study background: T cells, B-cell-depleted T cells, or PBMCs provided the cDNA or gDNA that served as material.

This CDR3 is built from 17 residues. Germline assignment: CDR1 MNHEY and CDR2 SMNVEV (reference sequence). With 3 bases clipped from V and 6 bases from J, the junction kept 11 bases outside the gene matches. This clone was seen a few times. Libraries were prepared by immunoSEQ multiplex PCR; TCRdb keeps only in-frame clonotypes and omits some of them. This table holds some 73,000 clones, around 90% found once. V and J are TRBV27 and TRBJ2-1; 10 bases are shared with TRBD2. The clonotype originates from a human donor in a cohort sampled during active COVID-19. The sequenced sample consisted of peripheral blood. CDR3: CASSFRQTSGFRNEQFF. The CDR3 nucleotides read TGTGCCAGCAGTTTCCGGCAGACTAGCGGGTTCCGCAATGAGCAGTTCTTC.